This is a list of T cell receptor beta chains from one sample in a study of T cell repertoires in cytomegalovirus infection. For these TCRs, the target antigens are not known. Each CDR3 protein gets one entry after TCRdb re-called the reads with MiXCR. Altogether roughly 78,000 distinct CDR3 sequences are present, approximately 39% being singletons, with the ten largest covering more than 80%. Sequencing used CD8+ T cells from cultured PBMCs, obtained from culture after CMV antigen stimulation. The receptor source for this set is a human donor in good health (CMV status not recorded). Some clones in this sample may be carry-over from other donors' samples. The CDR3 runs from the conserved cysteine through the conserved F or W. Each record gives: D gene, clone size, V gene, J gene, CDR3 protein, CDR3 DNA. A D gene is named only where the DNA matches it firmly. The listing skips clone size in some rows; elsewhere it reads once, few, many or a size class.

d_gene: TRBD1
abundance: .
v_gene: TRBV6-5
j_gene: TRBJ1-6
CDR3aa: CASSPQTGSYNSPLHF
CDR3nt: TGTGCCAGCAGTCCTCAGACAGGGAGTTATAATTCACCCCTCCACTTT

d_gene: .
abundance: .
v_gene: TRBV20-1
j_gene: TRBJ2-2
CDR3aa: CSARGTPQANTGELFF
CDR3nt: TGCAGTGCTAGAGGGACACCGCAAGCGAACACCGGGGAGCTGTTTTTT

d_gene: .
abundance: .
v_gene: TRBV5-4
j_gene: TRBJ2-7
CDR3aa: CASSLWGSSYEQYF
CDR3nt: TGTGCCAGCAGCTTGTGGGGGAGCTCCTACGAGCAGTACTTC

d_gene: .
abundance: .
v_gene: TRBV25-1
j_gene: TRBJ1-2
CDR3aa: CASRQGSGYTF
CDR3nt: TGTGCCAGCAGACAGGGTAGCGGCTACACCTTC

d_gene: TRBD1
abundance: few
v_gene: TRBV7-9
j_gene: TRBJ1-1
CDR3aa: CASSLATQGPKAFF
CDR3nt: TGTGCCAGCAGCTTAGCCACACAGGGGCCTAAAGCTTTCTTT

d_gene: .
abundance: once
v_gene: TRBV6-5
j_gene: TRBJ2-3
CDR3aa: CASSYSVPAADTQYF
CDR3nt: TGTGCCAGCAGTTACTCGGTCCCAGCTGCAGATACGCAGTATTTT

d_gene: TRBD2
abundance: .
v_gene: TRBV5-6
j_gene: TRBJ2-3
CDR3aa: CASSWLAVYTDTQYF
CDR3nt: TGTGCCAGCAGCTGGCTAGCGGTGTACACAGATACGCAGTATTTT

d_gene: .
abundance: .
v_gene: TRBV20-1
j_gene: TRBJ1-2
CDR3aa: CSGRTATNYGYTF
CDR3nt: TGCAGTGGAAGGACGGCGACTAACTATGGCTACACCTTC

d_gene: .
abundance: few
v_gene: TRBV27
j_gene: TRBJ2-2
CDR3aa: CASSADGISTGELFF
CDR3nt: TGTGCCAGCAGTGCTGACGGGATTAGCACCGGGGAGCTGTTTTTT

d_gene: .
abundance: few
v_gene: TRBV19
j_gene: TRBJ1-1
CDR3aa: CASSPRTGTEAFF
CDR3nt: TGTGCCAGTAGTCCACGGACGGGCACTGAAGCTTTCTTT